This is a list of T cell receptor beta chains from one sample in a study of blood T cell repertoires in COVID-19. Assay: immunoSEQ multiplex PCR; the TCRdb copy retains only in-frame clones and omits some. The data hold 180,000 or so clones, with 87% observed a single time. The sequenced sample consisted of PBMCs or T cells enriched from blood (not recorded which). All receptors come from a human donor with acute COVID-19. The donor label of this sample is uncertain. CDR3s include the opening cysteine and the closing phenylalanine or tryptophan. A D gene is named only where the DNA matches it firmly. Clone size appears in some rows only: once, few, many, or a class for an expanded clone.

CDR3: CASSLAGLPAGYTF
DNA: TGCGCCAGCAGCTTGGCCGGACTACCGGCGGGCTACACCTTC
size: once
V: TRBV5-1
J: TRBJ1-2
D: -

CDR3: CASSAPGQGQYYGYTF
DNA: TGTGCCAGCAGTGCCCCGGGACAGGGGCAATACTATGGCTACACCTTC
size: -
V: TRBV6-1
J: TRBJ1-2
D: TRBD1

CDR3: CASSSGQGAYEQYF
DNA: TGTGCCAGCAGCTCCGGACAGGGCGCCTACGAGCAGTACTTC
size: -
V: TRBV5-6
J: TRBJ2-7
D: TRBD1

CDR3: CASSMSRGNQPQHF
DNA: TGTGCCAGTAGTATGTCCAGGGGCAATCAGCCCCAGCATTTT
size: -
V: TRBV19
J: TRBJ1-5
D: -

CDR3: CASSQRRGDVETQYF
DNA: TGTGCCAGCAGCCAGAGGCGGGGGGACGTAGAGACCCAGTACTTC
size: -
V: TRBV14
J: TRBJ2-5
D: TRBD2

CDR3: CASSLQGNNEKLFF
DNA: TGCGCCAGCAGCTTGCAGGGGAATAATGAAAAACTGTTTTTT
size: -
V: TRBV5-1
J: TRBJ1-4
D: -

CDR3: CASSLTIRDNEAFF
DNA: TGCGCCAGCAGCCTTACGATCCGGGATAATGAAGCTTTCTTT
size: -
V: TRBV5-1
J: TRBJ1-1
D: -

CDR3: CASGQGPNQPQHF
DNA: TGTGCCAGTGGACAGGGGCCCAATCAGCCCCAGCATTTT
size: few
V: TRBV19
J: TRBJ1-5
D: TRBD1

CDR3: CASSLQGEDGYTF
DNA: TGTGCCAGCAGTCTACAGGGGGAGGACGGCTACACCTTC
size: -
V: TRBV6-6
J: TRBJ1-2
D: TRBD1

CDR3: CASSSGFSPLHF
DNA: TGTGCCAGCAGCTCAGGGTTCTCACCCCTCCACTTT
size: -
V: TRBV12-3/TRBV12-4
J: TRBJ1-6
D: -

CDR3: CASSESVYSGYEQYF
DNA: TGTGCCAGCAGTGAATCTGTCTACAGCGGTTACGAGCAGTACTTC
size: -
V: TRBV2
J: TRBJ2-7
D: -